One and the same sample provided the 15 T cell receptor beta chains below, sequenced in a study of blood T cell repertoires in COVID-19. TCRdb keeps only in-frame clones here, not all; method: immunoSEQ multiplex PCR. The sample has around 150,000 clones, around four fifths seen once. Sample: peripheral blood. The receptors were gathered from a man aged 55 to 70 who had recovered from COVID-19.

The chain carries TRBV19 and TRBJ1-5, with TRBD1 matching over 9 bases. After removal of 3 bases from V and 0 bases from J, the junction contained 3 bases not matched to a gene. Germline V gene data show CDR1 as LNHDA and CDR2 as SQIVND (reference sequence). The CDR3 covers 16 residues. CDR3 nucleotide sequence: TGTGCCAGTAGTATCGGACAGGGGAATAGCAATCAGCCCCAGCATTTT. Protein product: CASSIGQGNSNQPQHF.

V gene TRBV7-2 combines with J gene TRBJ2-3; D is undetermined. Trimming took off 3 bases at V and 3 bases at J, with 7 bases between the two ends. Germline CDR1 SGHTA, CDR2 FQGNSA. The CDR3 length is 13 residues. The CDR3 region has the DNA TGTGCCAGCAGCTTCCAGAGGACAGATACGCAGTATTTT. This translates into CASSFQRTDTQYF.

The chain joins TRBV9 to TRBJ2-6; 7 positions agree with TRBD1. The CDR3 sequence is 16 residues long. Trimming removed 3 bases from V and 0 bases from J; junction bases left unmatched: 3. Per the germline V gene, CDR1 is SGDLS and CDR2 is YYNGEE. CDR3 DNA: TGTGCCAGCAGCGAAGGGACAGACTCTGGGGCCAACGTCCTGACTTTC. Protein: CASSEGTDSGANVLTF.

The chain joins TRBV18 to TRBJ2-7; D is perhaps TRBD1 (6 bases). This CDR3 spans 14 amino acids. V lost 2 bases, J lost 5 bases, and 13 bases lay in between. Germline CDR1 KGHSH, CDR2 LQKENI. The CDR3 loop is CASSPSQGPHEQYF. In DNA form, the CDR3 reads TGTGCCAGCTCACCATCACAGGGCCCCCACGAGCAGTACTTC.

This clone was seen many times. The chain recombines TRBV9 with TRBJ1-6; 7 bases align to TRBD1. The length of the CDR3 is 14 residues. V trimming: 4 bases; J trimming: 7 bases; junction bases outside the gene matches: 5. The germline gives CDR1 SGDLS, CDR2 YYNGEE. The CDR3 reads CASSTRQGNSPLHF. CDR3 nucleotide sequence: TGTGCCAGCAGCACCAGACAGGGAAATTCACCCCTCCACTTT. The complete variable domain, with remaining parts taken from reference TRBV9 and TRBJ1-6, reads DSGVTQTPKHLITATGQRVTLRCSPRSGDLSVYWYQQSLDQGLQFLIQYYNGEERAKGNILERFSAQQFPDLHSELNLSSLELGDSALYFCASSTRQGNSPLHFGNGTRLTVT.

CDR3 sequence reads: CASSPIVGQESSGANVLTF. The CDR3 DNA sequence: TGTGCCAGCAGCCCGATTGTGGGACAGGAGAGCTCTGGGGCCAACGTCCTGACTTTC. The rearrangement links TRBV5-6 to TRBJ2-6, with 8 bases fitting TRBD1. The CDR3 totals 19 residues. After removal of 4 bases from V and 0 bases from J, the junction contained 12 bases not matched to a gene. Germline loops: CDR1 SGHDT, CDR2 YYEEEE.

J is TRBJ2-7 and V is TRBV19; 9 nucleotides match TRBD1. After removal of 9 bases from V and 6 bases from J, the junction contained 9 bases not matched to a gene. CDR1 LNHDA and CDR2 SQIVND come from the germline V gene (reference sequence). The CDR3 is made up of 13 amino acids. The CDR3 spells CASRWDRESEQYF. For the CDR3, the DNA is TGTGCCAGCCGGTGGGACAGGGAATCCGAGCAGTACTTC.

The genes are TRBV7-2 and TRBJ2-3; D perhaps matches TRBD2 (5 bases). CDR3 length: 13 residues. Per germline, CDR1 SGHTA and CDR2 FQGNSA. V lost 4 bases and J 5 bases, leaving 10 bases between the germline ends. The CDR3 DNA sequence: TGTGCCAGCAGCTACGGGAACAGAGATACGCAGTATTTT. Its protein is CASSYGNRDTQYF.

V usage is TRBV6-1 and J usage is TRBJ2-7; TRBD1 agrees at 7 bases. The CDR3 has 15 residues. V was clipped by 2 bases and J by 3 bases; unmatched bases: 7. The germline CDR1 and CDR2 sequences are MNHNS and SASEGT. The CDR3 here is CASSERGGNIYEQYF. CDR3 coding DNA: TGTGCCAGCAGTGAACGAGGGGGCAACATCTACGAGCAGTACTTC.

The J gene is TRBJ1-3, the V gene TRBV5-4; D is possibly TRBD1 (5 bases). CDR3 length equals 16 residues. The ends were cut back, 0 bases at V and 2 bases at J, with 12 bases in the middle. Germline V gene data show CDR1 as SGHNT and CDR2 as YYREEE (reference sequence). The CDR3 DNA sequence: TGTGCCAGCAGCTTGGGGGCCAGGGTGGCTGGAAACACCATATATTTT. This translates into CASSLGARVAGNTIYF.

The chain couples TRBV4-3 to TRBJ2-5, with TRBD2 matching 8 bases. This CDR3 has 18 amino acids. The junction had 13 bases not matched to a gene; V was cut back by 0 bases and J by 4 bases. Germline values: CDR1 LGHNA, CDR2 YSLEER. The CDR3 DNA reads as TGCGCCAGCAGCCAAGATCAGGGGCGGGGGGCCGTGGGAGAGACCCAGTACTTC. It encodes CASSQDQGRGAVGETQYF.

The chain couples TRBV7-2 to TRBJ1-1, with 7 positions matching TRBD1. Germline V gene data show CDR1 as SGHTA and CDR2 as FQGNSA. The CDR3 runs 16 residues. After removal of 2 bases from V and 2 bases from J, the junction contained 8 bases not matched to a gene. As DNA, the CDR3 is TGTGCCAGCAGCTTACTTGCCGGGACAGCAAACACTGAAGCTTTCTTT. It is translated as CASSLLAGTANTEAFF. The variable domain in full, completed from reference TRBV7-2 and TRBJ1-1, reads GAGVSQSPSNKVTEKGKDVELRCDPISGHTALYWYRQSLGQGLEFLIYFQGNSAPDKSGLPSDRFSAERTGGSVSTLTIQRTQQEDSAVYLCASSLLAGTANTEAFFGQGTRLTVV.

This chain joins TRBV29-1 and TRBJ2-5; perhaps TRBD1 as D (5 bases). CDR3 size: 14 residues. With 8 bases removed from V and 1 base from J, the gap between germline ends came to 17 bases. The germline V gene encodes CDR1 SQVTM and CDR2 ANQGSEA. As DNA, the CDR3 is TGCAGCACTATGGGGCGGCAGATCCAAGAGACCCAGTACTTC. Its translation: CSTMGRQIQETQYF.

The chain carries TRBV27 and TRBJ1-1, with TRBD1 as a possible D gene (5 bases). The V end was cut by 5 bases, the J end by 3 bases, with 16 bases between. This CDR3 comprises 15 residues. Germline CDR1 is MNHEY and CDR2 is SMNVEV (reference sequence). The CDR3 loop is CASSPGVIRHTEAFF. In DNA form, the CDR3 reads TGTGCCAGCAGTCCGGGGGTTATTCGGCACACTGAAGCTTTCTTT.

J is TRBJ1-4 and V is TRBV18; 10 nucleotides agree with TRBD1. V trimming: 5 bases; J trimming: 7 bases; junction bases outside the gene matches: 4. The CDR3 is 14 amino acids. The germline V gene encodes CDR1 KGHSH and CDR2 LQKENI. CDR3 residues: CASSATGGVEKLFF. The CDR3, as DNA: TGTGCCAGCTCAGCGACAGGGGGCGTTGAAAAACTGTTTTTT.